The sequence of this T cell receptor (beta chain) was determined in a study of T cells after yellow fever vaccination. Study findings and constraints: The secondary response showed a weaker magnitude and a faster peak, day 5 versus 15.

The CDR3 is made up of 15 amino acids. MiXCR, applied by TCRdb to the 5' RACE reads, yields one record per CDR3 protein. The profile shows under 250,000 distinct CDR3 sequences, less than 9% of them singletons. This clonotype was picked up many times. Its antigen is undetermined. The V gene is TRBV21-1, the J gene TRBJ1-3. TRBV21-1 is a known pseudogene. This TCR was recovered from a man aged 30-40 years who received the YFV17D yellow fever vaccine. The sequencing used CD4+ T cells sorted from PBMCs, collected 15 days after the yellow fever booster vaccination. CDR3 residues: CASSKEPSNGNTIYF. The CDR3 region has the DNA TGTGCCAGCAGCAAGGAACCGTCGAATGGAAACACCATATATTTT.